This T cell receptor (beta chain) was recovered during a study of cytomegalovirus exposure and HLA in healthy donors (dated by TCRdb to the late 2010s). Some background on the complete study: A later analysis indicated that the 120 or so validation repertoires were generated on the platform also employed for the approximately 670 repertoires of the first cohort. The study aimed to test whether signatures of past pathogen exposure could be identified by cataloging public T cell receptors. High-throughput TCR immunosequencing, statistical association of individual TCRs with disease status, and machine learning were combined to predict cytomegalovirus infection status. In addition to the first cohort of approximately 650 subjects, a separate validation cohort of 120 different subjects was used.

What the study reported, not specific to this receptor: The study listed approximately 150 TCR beta chains as associated with cytomegalovirus. Most TCR sequences were observed very rarely across donors, whereas some public TCRs were present in many individuals. The validation cohort had no HLA typing available for a later analysis, so co-occurrence within that cohort was assessed over all 120 or so repertoires. Three of the identified cytomegalovirus-associated TCR beta chains were confirmed in vitro to be specific for cytomegalovirus antigens. The authors suggested that the approach could potentially be extended to other disease states and immunological phenotypes. Subsequent analysis determined that TCRs grouped into clusters in the first cohort also showed a tendency toward co-occurrence across the 130 or so validation repertoires, and 85% to 95% of cluster scores exceeded 0. Cytomegalovirus status was reported to be diagnosed by the classifier with high specificity and sensitivity in both the original and validation cohorts.

Donors formed part of the validation cohort, which comprised 120 or so subjects and was distinct from the first cohort of 666 subjects. A remark on this clone: There is no known antigen for this receptor. No much larger clone is present one base from it, and per-base qualities are unavailable.

Library method: the immunoSEQ multiplex PCR assay. Per the authors' processing: A statistical classification framework was built for diagnosing cytomegalovirus status from the catalog of TCR beta chain sequences. The source is immuneACCESS, and TCRdb retained only in-frame sequences with V and J called. Part of the clones is not carried over; for the studies checked, unresolved V genes explain less than half of this, and the remainder is unexplained. V, J and clone size are those of that table, while D and trimming were read from the DNA. This sample is represented by about 240,000 clones; approximately 83% of them were singletons. The ten largest clones add up to about 1.2% of the sample. The CDR3 starts with the cysteine, ends with the phenylalanine, and has 15 residues. The DNA shown is the 45-base CDR3, in frame from base 1. At the junction V is shortened by 0 bases and J by 7 bases, with 16 bases in between. Looking up the germline V gene (reference sequence) yields CDR1 GTSNPN and CDR2 SVGIG.

The origin of this receptor is a woman under 40 in good health and CMV-seropositive. The chain is assembled from TRBV30 and TRBJ1-5; a confident D gene designation cannot be given. Sequencing was performed on PBMCs. CDR3 loop: CAWSVNVPTEQPQHF. The bases are TGTGCCTGGAGTGTAAATGTCCCTACAGAACAGCCCCAGCATTTT.